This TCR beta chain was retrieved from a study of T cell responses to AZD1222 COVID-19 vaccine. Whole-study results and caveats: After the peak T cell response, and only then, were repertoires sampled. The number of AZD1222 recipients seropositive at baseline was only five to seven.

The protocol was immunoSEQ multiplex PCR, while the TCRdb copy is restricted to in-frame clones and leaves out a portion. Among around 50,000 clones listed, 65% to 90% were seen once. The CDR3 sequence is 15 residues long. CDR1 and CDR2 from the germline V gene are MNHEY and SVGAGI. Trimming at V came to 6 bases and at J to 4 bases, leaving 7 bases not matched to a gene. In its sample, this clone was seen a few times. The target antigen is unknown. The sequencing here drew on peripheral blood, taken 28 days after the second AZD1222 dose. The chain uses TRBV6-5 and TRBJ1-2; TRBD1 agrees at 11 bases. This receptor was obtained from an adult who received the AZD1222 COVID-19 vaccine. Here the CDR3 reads CASRLPGTGGYGYTF. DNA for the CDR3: TGTGCCAGCAGATTACCCGGGACAGGGGGCTATGGCTACACCTTC.